This TCR beta chain came from a study of blood T cell repertoires in COVID-19. Sequencing was performed with immunoSEQ multiplex PCR; in TCRdb, only in-frame clones are kept and a portion is missing. The sample shows about 300,000 clones, around 87% of them seen only once. Germline loops: CDR1 MNHEY, CDR2 SVGEGT. Trimming cost V 4 bases and J 0 bases, with 6 bases left between them. The CDR3 is 13 amino acids. This sequence joins TRBV6-2 or TRBV6-3 and TRBJ2-5, with D maybe TRBD2 (5 bases). The sequencing input was peripheral blood. This TCR was recovered from a man between 65 and 85 years old with acute or convalescent COVID-19. CDR3 bases: TGTGCCAGCAGTTGGGAGTACCAAGAGACCCAGTACTTC. Its protein is CASSWEYQETQYF.